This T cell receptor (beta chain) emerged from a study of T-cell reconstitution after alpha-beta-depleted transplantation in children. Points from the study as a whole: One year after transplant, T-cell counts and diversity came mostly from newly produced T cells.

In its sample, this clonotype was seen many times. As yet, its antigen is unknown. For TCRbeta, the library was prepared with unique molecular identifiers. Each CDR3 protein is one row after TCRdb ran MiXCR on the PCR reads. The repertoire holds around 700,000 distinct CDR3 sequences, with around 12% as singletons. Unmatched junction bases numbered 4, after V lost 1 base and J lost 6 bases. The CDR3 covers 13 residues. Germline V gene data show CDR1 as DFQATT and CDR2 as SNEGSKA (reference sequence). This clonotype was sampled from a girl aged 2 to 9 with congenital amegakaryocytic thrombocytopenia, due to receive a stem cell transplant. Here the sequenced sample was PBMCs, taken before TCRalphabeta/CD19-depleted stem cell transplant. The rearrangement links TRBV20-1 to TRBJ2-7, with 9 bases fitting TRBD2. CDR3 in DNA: TGCAGTGCTAGAGTTGGGCGGGAGGGCGAGCAGTACTTC. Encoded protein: CSARVGREGEQYF.